The next 32 T cell receptor beta chains were all read from a single sample in a study of blood T cell repertoires in COVID-19. Some clones are missing from TCRdb's copy, which holds only in-frame ones; the method was immunoSEQ multiplex PCR. The sample holds around 700,000 clones, 75% to 90% seen once. Material: peripheral blood. The receptors originated from a woman aged 18-29 years with acute or convalescent COVID-19.

This clone was counted once. V and J are TRBV9 and TRBJ1-1; TRBD1 agrees at 9 bases. After removal of 4 bases from V and 1 base from J, the junction contained 8 bases not matched to a gene. The CDR3 is made up of 16 amino acids. Per germline, CDR1 SGDLS and CDR2 YYNGEE. DNA of the CDR3: TGTGCCAGCAGCCCGGGACAGGGAAGAACGAACACTGAAGCTTTCTTT. Protein sequence: CASSPGQGRTNTEAFF.

CDR3 residues: CASSLLGGDFTEAFF. DNA for the CDR3: TGTGCCAGCAGCTTGTTAGGGGGGGATTTCACTGAAGCTTTCTTT. The chain is built from TRBV7-2 and TRBJ1-1; the D gene is possibly TRBD1 (6 bases). V was shortened by 3 bases and J by 4 bases, with 15 bases between the two germline ends. The germline V gene has CDR1 SGHTA and CDR2 FQGNSA. The CDR3 sequence is 15 residues long.

The gene calls are TRBV30 and TRBJ2-5; no clear D. In germline, CDR1 is GTSNPN, CDR2 SVGIG (reference sequence). The CDR3 extends over 12 amino acids. V lost 3 bases and J 2 bases, leaving 7 bases between the germline ends. CDR3 in amino acids: CAWSPQQETQYF. In DNA form, the CDR3 reads TGTGCCTGGAGCCCGCAGCAAGAGACCCAGTACTTC.

The chain employs TRBV5-6 and TRBJ2-3; 8 nucleotides match TRBD2. This CDR3 is 12 amino acids long. Germline trimming cut 8 bases from V and 10 bases from J; bases unmatched to any gene: 9. Per germline, CDR1 SGHDT and CDR2 YYEEEE. This CDR3 reads CASFSSGGAQYF. Written as DNA, the CDR3 is TGTGCCAGTTTTTCCTCCGGGGGGGCGCAGTATTTT.

This chain connects TRBV30 to TRBJ1-1; 9 nucleotides agree with TRBD1. Germline CDR1 reads GTSNPN; CDR2 reads SVGIG (reference sequence). The CDR3 covers 15 residues. The junction had 5 bases not matched to a gene; V was cut back by 3 bases and J by 0 bases. CDR3 sequence reads: CAWSRDRELNTEAFF. Here the CDR3 DNA reads TGTGCCTGGAGCCGGGACAGGGAATTGAACACTGAAGCTTTCTTT.

The V call is TRBV7-2, the J call TRBJ1-2; TRBD1 might be the D (5 bases). This CDR3 is built from 13 residues. Germline values: CDR1 SGHTA, CDR2 FQGNSA. V lost 5 bases, J lost 4 bases, and 11 bases lay in between. The CDR3 reads CASSRGRAYGYTF. DNA of the CDR3: TGTGCCAGCAGCAGGGGAAGGGCCTATGGCTACACCTTC.

V is TRBV25-1 and J is TRBJ2-7, with unresolved D. V was trimmed by 6 bases and J by 1 base, leaving 4 bases between them. Germline V gene data show CDR1 as MGHDK and CDR2 as SYGVNS. The CDR3 spans 11 residues. CDR3 nucleotides: TGTGCCAGCAGGGAGTCCTACGAGCAGTACTTC. Residues: CASRESYEQYF.

The chain uses TRBV24-1 and TRBJ1-5, with TRBD1 identical over 9 bases. The CDR3 has 15 amino acids. From germline, CDR1 is KGHDR and CDR2 SFDVKD. Trimming took 5 bases from V and 4 from J; bases not matched to a gene: 5. Here the CDR3 reads CATSGYGTGNQPQHF. CDR3 in DNA: TGTGCCACCAGTGGATATGGGACAGGGAATCAGCCCCAGCATTTT.

The DNA for the CDR3 is TGTGCCAGCAGCAAAGTGACAGGGCGACTTATCGACATTCAGTACTTC. Its translation is CASSKVTGRLIDIQYF. The chain carries TRBV21-1 and TRBJ2-4; the D segment call TRBD1 is taken from the table without a DNA check. TRBV21-1 is a known pseudogene. This CDR3 contains 16 residues.

The chain uses TRBV24-1 and TRBJ2-3, with a tentative D call TRBD1 (6 bases). Germline V lookup: CDR1 KGHDR, CDR2 SFDVKD. Trimming left V 4 bases short and J 6 bases short, with 16 bases between. The CDR3 contains 15 residues. The CDR3 nucleotides read TGTGCCACCAGTGACCCGGCCAGGGGCCCGGATACGCAGTATTTT. As protein: CATSDPARGPDTQYF.

This clone was recorded a few times. At the DNA level, this CDR3 is encoded by other sequences in the same sample as well. The chain uses TRBV5-1 and TRBJ1-2; 7 nucleotides agree with TRBD1. Unmatched junction bases numbered 1, after V lost 2 bases and J lost 3 bases. Germline CDR1 is SGHRS and CDR2 is YFSETQ. This CDR3 region has 13 residues. This chain's CDR3 is CASSFTGDYGYTF. The CDR3 DNA sequence: TGCGCCAGCAGCTTTACAGGGGACTATGGCTACACCTTC.

The gene calls are TRBV18 and TRBJ1-6; D remains ambiguous. This CDR3 has 14 amino acids. Germline CDR1 and CDR2: KGHSH and LQKENI. Trimming left V 3 bases short and J 5 bases short, with 8 bases between. The CDR3 loop is CASSPFNDNSPLHF. CDR3 bases: TGTGCCAGCTCACCTTTCAATGATAATTCACCCCTCCACTTT.

This rearrangement joins TRBV7-8 to TRBJ2-7; the match to TRBD2 covers 7 bases. The CDR3 has 16 amino acids. CDR1 and CDR2 (germline): SGHVS, FQNEAQ. V was pared by 0 bases and J by 2 bases, with 7 bases of the junction left unmatched. Here the CDR3 reads CASSLAEASGAYEQYF. The CDR3 DNA reads as TGTGCCAGCAGCTTAGCGGAGGCTAGCGGTGCCTACGAGCAGTACTTC.

CDR3 coding DNA: TGTGCCAGCAGCCAAGGACAGTCAAATCAGCCCCAGCATTTT. This gives the protein CASSQGQSNQPQHF. The gene calls are TRBV3-1 (or the pseudogene TRBV3-2) and TRBJ1-5, with a tentative D call TRBD1 (5 bases). The CDR3 totals 14 residues. Germline values: CDR1 LGHDT, CDR2 YNNKEL (reference sequence). The V end was cut by 1 base, the J end by 4 bases, with 8 bases between.

The chain employs TRBV27 and TRBJ1-6; 9 bases are shared with TRBD1. The CDR3 runs 15 residues. Looked up from germline, CDR1 is MNHEY and CDR2 is SMNVEV (reference sequence). V lost 3 bases and J lost 10; bases outside the gene matches: 7. The chain's CDR3 is CASSLSGQGTSPLHF. The CDR3 nucleotides are TGTGCCAGCAGTTTGTCTGGACAGGGGACATCACCCCTCCACTTT.

This sequence joins TRBV25-1 and TRBJ2-2; D is possibly TRBD1 (5 bases). V dropped 5 bases and J dropped 6 bases, with 16 bases sitting between them. There are 15 residues in the CDR3. In germline, CDR1 is MGHDK, CDR2 SYGVNS. The CDR3, as DNA: TGTGCCAGCAGTCCCCCATCTGGGGCCCCCGGGGAGCTGTTTTTT. Translated: CASSPPSGAPGELFF.

V gene TRBV7-8 combines with J gene TRBJ2-7; 8 nucleotides match TRBD2. After removal of 1 base from V and 2 bases from J, the junction contained 7 bases not matched to a gene. The CDR3 sequence is 16 residues long. The germline CDR1 and CDR2 sequences are SGHVS and FQNEAQ. CDR3 loop: CASSLGAGAVTYEQYF. CDR3 DNA: TGTGCCAGCAGCTTAGGAGCGGGGGCCGTTACCTACGAGCAGTACTTC. Using reference TRBV7-8 and TRBJ2-7 for the parts outside the CDR3, the full variable domain is GAGVSQSPRYKVAKRGQDVALRCDPISGHVSLFWYQQALGQGPEFLTYFQNEAQLDKSGLPSDRFFAERPEGSVSTLKIQRTQQEDSAVYLCASSLGAGAVTYEQYFGPGTRLTVT.

The CDR3 spells CASSSIYREREQYF. CDR3 DNA: TGTGCCAGCAGTTCCATATACAGGGAAAGGGAGCAGTACTTC. The genes are TRBV6-2 or TRBV6-3 and TRBJ2-7, with TRBD1 as a possible D gene (6 bases). Per germline, CDR1 MNHEY and CDR2 SVGEGT. Deletions cut 4 bases from V and 7 bases from J, with 17 bases between. The CDR3 length is 14 residues.

The genes are TRBV6-6 and TRBJ1-1; 10 bases agree with TRBD1. From germline, CDR1 is MNHNY and CDR2 SVGAGI (reference sequence). The V and J ends lost 4 bases and 5 bases, in that order; junction bases with no gene match: 7. The CDR3 loop spans 15 amino acids. In DNA, the CDR3 is TGTGCCAGCAGTTCCGAGGGACAGGGGAGGACTGAAGCTTTCTTT. Translation: CASSSEGQGRTEAFF.

The CDR3 reads CASRPASGSIPNTQYF. The CDR3, as DNA: TGTGCCAGCAGGCCTGCTAGCGGGTCTATACCCAATACGCAGTATTTT. The chain is built from TRBV7-2 and TRBJ2-3; 8 bases match TRBD2. CDR3 length: 16 amino acids. Trimming removed 6 bases from V and 7 bases from J; junction bases left unmatched: 15. The germline V gene has CDR1 SGHTA and CDR2 FQGNSA.

This clone appeared once. The chain recombines TRBV2 with TRBJ2-2; TRBD2 agrees at 7 bases. The CDR3 is 16 amino acids. The V and J ends lost 1 base and 4 bases, in that order; junction bases with no gene match: 6. CDR1 SNHLY and CDR2 FYNNEI come from the germline V gene. The CDR3 DNA is TGTGCCAGCAGTGAAGGTCTAGCGGAAATCACCGGGGAGCTGTTTTTT. This encodes CASSEGLAEITGELFF. Combining the CDR3 with reference TRBV2 and TRBJ2-2 gives the whole variable domain EPEVTQTPSHQVTQMGQEVILRCVPISNHLYFYWYRQILGQKVEFLVSFYNNEISEKSEIFDDQFSVERPDGSNFTLKIRSTKLEDSAMYFCASSEGLAEITGELFFGEGSRLTVL.

The gene calls are TRBV3-1 (or the pseudogene TRBV3-2) and TRBJ1-3, with unresolved D. Looked up from germline, CDR1 is LGHDT and CDR2 is YNNKEL (reference sequence). This CDR3 region has 16 residues. Trimming took 2 bases from V and 0 from J, leaving 11 bases between them. The CDR3: CASSQNPHSSGNTIYF. CDR3 DNA sequence: TGTGCCAGCAGCCAAAACCCGCATAGCTCTGGAAACACCATATATTTT.

The chain combines TRBV9 with TRBJ2-7; 7 bases line up with TRBD1. Per the germline V gene, CDR1 is SGDLS and CDR2 is YYNGEE. Germline trimming cut 3 bases from V and 6 bases from J; bases unmatched to any gene: 9. CDR3 length: 14 amino acids. DNA of the CDR3: TGTGCCAGCAGCGCCTGGGACAGTAGGAGCGAGCAGTACTTC. This sequence encodes CASSAWDSRSEQYF.

With respect to this clone: Other DNA sequences within the sample encode an identical CDR3. The rearrangement joins TRBV5-1 to TRBJ2-5; TRBD2 matches at 10 bases. This CDR3 comprises 14 residues. Germline V gene data show CDR1 as SGHRS and CDR2 as YFSETQ. The V segment lost 3 bases and the J segment 5 bases; nucleotides outside the gene matches: 4. CDR3 in DNA: TGCGCCAGCAGCTATCTAGCGGGGGAGGAGACCCAGTACTTC. This encodes CASSYLAGEETQYF.

V and J are TRBV13 and TRBJ2-3, with TRBD2 matching 12 bases. This CDR3 is built from 19 residues. CDR1 is PRHDT, CDR2 FYEKMQ, per germline (reference sequence). The V gene end was trimmed by 3 bases and the J gene end by 1 base; junction bases not matched to a gene: 11. In DNA, the CDR3 is TGTGCCAGCAGCTTGACTAGCGGGGGCCACCTGACTGGCACAGATACGCAGTATTTT. The encoded protein is CASSLTSGGHLTGTDTQYF.

The chain uses TRBV19 and TRBJ1-4; TRBD1 agrees at 9 bases. Germline V gives CDR1 LNHDA, CDR2 SQIVND (reference sequence). The CDR3 loop spans 17 amino acids. J was trimmed by 0 bases and V by 10 bases; bases with no gene match: 12. CDR3 region: CATAKGQGSSTNEKLFF. For the CDR3, the DNA is TGTGCCACAGCGAAGGGACAGGGAAGTTCAACTAATGAAAAACTGTTTTTT.

This rearrangement joins TRBV27 to TRBJ2-7; TRBD1 matches 10 bases. Trimming at V came to 7 bases and at J to 6 bases, leaving 9 bases not matched to a gene. Germline CDR1 MNHEY, CDR2 SMNVEV (reference sequence). The CDR3 contains 14 residues. CDR3 protein: CASTTGQGVGEQYF. The CDR3 bases are TGTGCCAGCACTACTGGACAGGGGGTAGGCGAGCAGTACTTC.

The chain recombines TRBV6-5 with TRBJ1-1; the D is unclear. V lost 3 bases to trimming and J lost 7 bases, with 9 bases between them. CDR3 size: 12 residues. Germline CDR1 reads MNHEY; CDR2 reads SVGAGI. CDR3 region: CASSYGGLEAFF. Written as DNA, the CDR3 is TGTGCCAGCAGTTATGGAGGCCTTGAAGCTTTCTTT.

A single count supports this clone. The rearrangement uses TRBV18 and TRBJ2-7; possible D gene TRBD1, 6 bases. Trimming pared 2 bases from V and 2 bases from J, leaving 10 bases between. The CDR3 length is 14 residues. Looked up from germline, CDR1 is KGHSH and CDR2 is LQKENI. The CDR3 region has the DNA TGTGCCAGCTCACCAGGACAGTTTACCTACGAGCAGTACTTC. It translates to CASSPGQFTYEQYF.

This chain connects TRBV24-1 to TRBJ1-6; weak D call: TRBD1 (6 bases). Germline V gene sequence: CDR1 KGHDR, CDR2 SFDVKD. This CDR3 spans 15 amino acids. V was shortened by 2 bases and J by 7 bases, with 11 bases between the two germline ends. The CDR3 DNA is TGTGCCACCAGTGATTCGGGACATCTCAATTCACCCCTCCACTTT. This encodes CATSDSGHLNSPLHF.

The gene calls are TRBV7-3 and TRBJ1-1; D is perhaps TRBD1 (6 bases). The CDR3 covers 16 residues. Germline V gene lookup returns CDR1 SGHTA and CDR2 FQGTGA. The V and J ends lost 0 bases and 5 bases respectively, with 16 bases between them. As DNA, the CDR3 is TGTGCCAGCAGCTTAACAGGCATTGGGAGGGGGACTGAAGCTTTCTTT. Residues: CASSLTGIGRGTEAFF.

Worth noting for this clone: Other nucleotide sequences in the sample specify the same CDR3. The gene calls are TRBV9 and TRBJ1-1; 10 bases map to TRBD1. V gave up 3 bases and J gave up 4 bases; unmatched junction bases: 0. The CDR3 covers 13 residues. The germline V gene has CDR1 SGDLS and CDR2 YYNGEE. Here the CDR3 reads CASSGTGGTEAFF. CDR3 bases: TGTGCCAGCAGCGGGACAGGGGGCACTGAAGCTTTCTTT.